Listed here are 9 T cell receptor beta chains from one sample, sequenced in a study of a mutant IDH1 vaccine in newly diagnosed glioma. Libraries were prepared by immunoSEQ multiplex PCR; TCRdb keeps only in-frame clonotypes and omits some of them. This table holds 88,000 or so clones, over 75% found once. Their recognized antigens are unknown. Regarding time point: week 23, last vaccination. Vaccine doses each comprised 300 ug of mutant IDH1 20-mer peptide, with topical imiquimod. The sample was PBMCs, taken from a glioma patient whose treatment included an IDH1 peptide vaccine. These receptor sequences come from a man in his thirties or forties with glioma. Some clones in this sample may be carry-over from other donors' samples.

This rearrangement joins TRBV27 to TRBJ1-2; D unclear. Germline CDR1 is MNHEY and CDR2 is SMNVEV (reference sequence). The CDR3 contains 10 residues. Trimming cost V 9 bases and J 5 bases, with 7 bases left between them. This CDR3 reads CASSQYGYTF. CDR3 sequence (DNA): TGTGCCAGTTCCCAGTATGGCTACACCTTC.

The genes are TRBV4-3 and TRBJ2-7, with TRBD1 identical over 7 bases. Germline CDR1 LGHNA, CDR2 YSLEER. With V trimmed by 1 base and J by 1 base, 4 bases remained unmatched. CDR3 length: 15 amino acids. CDR3: CASSQGQGVSYEQYF. Here the CDR3 DNA reads TGCGCCAGCAGCCAAGGGCAGGGGGTTTCCTACGAGCAGTACTTC.

The V call is TRBV11-2, the J call TRBJ2-2, with D tentatively TRBD1 or TRBD2 (5 bases each). The germline gives CDR1 SGHAT, CDR2 FQNNGV. This CDR3 is 13 amino acids long. V was pared by 6 bases and J by 3 bases, with 8 bases between. CDR3 residues: CASSRDDTGELFF. The CDR3 DNA follows: TGTGCCAGCAGTCGGGACGACACCGGGGAGCTGTTTTTT.

This sequence joins TRBV23-1 and TRBJ2-7; TRBD1 is a possible D gene (6 bases). TRBV23-1 belongs to the ORF category, with a function that is uncertain. The CDR3 length is 16 residues. V was cut by 0 bases and J by 0 bases, with 12 bases left in between. The CDR3 DNA is TGCGCCAGCAGTCAATCTCGCTGGGACAACTCCTACGAGCAGTACTTC. It is translated as CASSQSRWDNSYEQYF.

A single count supports this clone. The rearrangement joins TRBV7-9 to TRBJ2-7, with TRBD1 matching 7 bases. The V gene's germline CDR1 is SEHNR and CDR2 FQNEAQ (reference sequence). The V segment lost 5 bases and the J segment 0 bases; nucleotides outside the gene matches: 13. The CDR3 contains 17 residues. The CDR3, as DNA: TGTGCCAGCAGCCCCCTTCAGACAGGGAAAAACTCCTACGAGCAGTACTTC. It codes for CASSPLQTGKNSYEQYF.

This chain links TRBV6-5 with TRBJ2-4, with 10 bases aligning to TRBD2. Germline V gives CDR1 MNHEY, CDR2 SVGAGI. This CDR3 has 15 amino acids. V gave up 6 bases and J gave up 7 bases; unmatched junction bases: 9. CDR3 protein: CASSQSGGASNIQYF. The DNA for the CDR3 is TGTGCCAGCAGCCAGAGCGGGGGGGCCTCGAACATTCAGTACTTC.

The rearrangement uses TRBV30 and TRBJ1-5; D gene uncertain. Trimming removed 6 bases at V and 3 bases at J, with 15 bases between. The CDR3 has 14 residues. Germline-derived CDR1 and CDR2 are GTSNPN and SVGIG (reference sequence). This chain's CDR3 is CACSRGLDNQPQHF. The CDR3 DNA is TGTGCCTGTAGTAGAGGGCTAGACAATCAGCCCCAGCATTTT.

This clone was detected once. The CDR3 DNA reads as TGTGCCACCCTCCTTGGGGCTAGCGGGATAAATGAGCAGTTCTTC. It is translated as CATLLGASGINEQFF. V is TRBV28 and J is TRBJ2-1, with 9 bases lining up with TRBD2. The CDR3 is made up of 15 amino acids. V shed 10 bases, J shed 7 bases, and the junction held 14 bases outside the gene matches. The germline V gene encodes CDR1 MDHEN and CDR2 SYDVKM.

The chain uses TRBV30 and TRBJ1-6; D is ambiguous. Per the germline V gene, CDR1 is GTSNPN and CDR2 is SVGIG (reference sequence). The V end lost 5 bases, the J end lost 10 bases, and 15 bases lay between the germline ends. This CDR3 region has 13 residues. Here the CDR3 reads CAWEGGNYSPLHF. CDR3 sequence (DNA): TGTGCCTGGGAAGGAGGAAATTACTCACCCCTCCACTTT.